The 20 T cell receptor beta chains listed next were all sequenced from one sample in a study of cytomegalovirus exposure and HLA in healthy donors. Primers for the PCR totalled 60 Vbeta and 13 Jbeta. Some clones are missing from TCRdb's copy, which holds only in-frame ones; the method was immunoSEQ multiplex PCR. The sample lists tens of thousands of clones; around three quarters were seen once. Sample: PBMCs. The receptor source for this set is a woman aged 50 to 65 in good health and CMV-seropositive.

The chain couples TRBV19 to TRBJ2-5, with 8 bases aligning to TRBD2. Germline assignment: CDR1 LNHDA and CDR2 SQIVND (reference sequence). The CDR3 is 14 residues long. Trimming at V came to 5 bases and at J to 2 bases, leaving 4 bases not matched to a gene. CDR3 residues: CASSASGRQETQYF. CDR3 bases: TGTGCCAGTAGTGCAAGCGGGAGACAAGAGACCCAGTACTTC.

The chain links TRBV11-2 to TRBJ1-2; possible D gene TRBD1, 6 bases. Germline CDR1 SGHAT, CDR2 FQNNGV. The CDR3 covers 14 residues. V dropped 5 bases and J dropped 2 bases, with 12 bases sitting between them. CDR3 amino acids: CASSRTALNYGYTF. The DNA for the CDR3 is TGTGCCAGCAGCCGGACAGCTCTCAACTATGGCTACACCTTC.

This clone came up once. The chain joins TRBV7-2 to TRBJ1-2; D might be TRBD1 (5 bases). This CDR3 has 14 residues. Looked up from germline, CDR1 is SGHTA and CDR2 is FQGNSA. The V end was cut by 5 bases, the J end by 4 bases, with 14 bases between. In DNA form, the CDR3 reads TGTGCCAGCAGCCCTACGATTGACAGCTATGGCTACACCTTC. Encoded protein: CASSPTIDSYGYTF.

V and J are TRBV27 and TRBJ1-6, with a possible D match to TRBD1 (6 bases). Trimming cost V 5 bases and J 7 bases, with 12 bases left between them. The length of the CDR3 is 14 residues. Germline V lookup: CDR1 MNHEY, CDR2 SMNVEV (reference sequence). Here the CDR3 DNA reads TGTGCCAGCAGTCTAGGACAGATAAATTCACCCCTCCACTTT. It yields the protein CASSLGQINSPLHF.

The gene calls are TRBV5-1 and TRBJ2-5, with 9 bases aligning to TRBD2. This CDR3 has 15 amino acids. J was trimmed by 5 bases and V by 0 bases; bases with no gene match: 5. Germline CDR1 and CDR2: SGHRS and YFSETQ. CDR3 DNA: TGCGCCAGCAGCTTGGCGGTAGCGGGAGAGGAGACCCAGTACTTC. Its protein product is CASSLAVAGEETQYF.

V gene TRBV28 combines with J gene TRBJ1-1, with 7 positions matching TRBD1. The CDR3 contains 13 residues. Germline V gives CDR1 MDHEN, CDR2 SYDVKM. The V segment lost 7 bases and the J segment 10 bases; nucleotides outside the gene matches: 12. The CDR3 DNA reads as TGTGCCAGCATTCGAAGGGGGCTTGGGGGAGCTTTCTTT. Translated: CASIRRGLGGAFF. Complete variable domain (other parts from reference TRBV28 and TRBJ1-1): DVKVTQSSRYLVKRTGEKVFLECVQDMDHENMFWYRQDPGLGLRLIYFSYDVKMKEKGDIPEGYSVSREKKERFSLILESASTNQTSMYLCASIRRGLGGAFFGQGTRLTVV.

V usage is TRBV2 and J usage is TRBJ2-3, with a weak D call TRBD2 (6 bases). The CDR3 length is 14 residues. Trimming pared 8 bases from V and 6 bases from J, leaving 18 bases between. Germline-derived CDR1 and CDR2 are SNHLY and FYNNEI. CDR3 bases: TGTGCCAGCCAATGGACGGGAGAGACGGATACGCAGTATTTT. It codes for CASQWTGETDTQYF.

This rearrangement joins TRBV27 to TRBJ2-2; perhaps TRBD2 as D (6 bases). The V and J ends lost 3 bases and 2 bases respectively, with 7 bases between them. Germline CDR1 is MNHEY and CDR2 is SMNVEV (reference sequence). The CDR3 has 14 residues. The CDR3 protein is CASSFGGNTGELFF. DNA for the CDR3: TGTGCCAGCAGTTTCGGGGGAAACACCGGGGAGCTGTTTTTT.

The chain couples TRBV9 to TRBJ1-1; D might be TRBD1 (5 bases). From germline, CDR1 is SGDLS and CDR2 YYNGEE. This CDR3 has 14 amino acids. V lost 0 bases, J lost 5 bases, and 11 bases lay in between. For the CDR3, the DNA is TGTGCCAGCAGCGTAGACCCAGGGAGGACTGAAGCTTTCTTT. It translates to CASSVDPGRTEAFF.

V is TRBV7-2 and J is TRBJ1-1; D possibly corresponds to TRBD1 (6 bases). Trimming pared 5 bases from V and 2 bases from J, leaving 12 bases between. This CDR3 is built from 14 residues. CDR1 and CDR2 from the germline V gene are SGHTA and FQGNSA. This chain's CDR3 is CASSPYRDNTEAFF. CDR3 nucleotides: TGTGCCAGCAGCCCCTACAGGGACAACACTGAAGCTTTCTTT.

The chain recombines TRBV5-6 with TRBJ2-3, with TRBD2 matching 8 bases. The length of the CDR3 is 15 residues. Per germline, CDR1 SGHDT and CDR2 YYEEEE. J lost 0 bases, V lost 3 bases, and 3 bases had no gene match. The CDR3 loop is CASSSTSGSTDTQYF. CDR3 DNA: TGTGCCAGCAGCTCCACTAGCGGAAGCACAGATACGCAGTATTTT.

Only a few counts were recorded for this clone. The chain carries TRBV11-2 and TRBJ2-5, with D possibly matching TRBD1 (6 bases). V lost 4 bases to trimming and J lost 9 bases, with 18 bases between them. The germline CDR1 and CDR2 sequences are SGHAT and FQNNGV. This CDR3 contains 14 residues. CDR3 bases: TGTGCCAGCAGCTCCCGAGCAGGGGATAATTCCCAGTACTTC. The encoded protein is CASSSRAGDNSQYF.

This chain links TRBV5-6 with TRBJ1-6; tentatively, D is TRBD1 (5 bases). The CDR3 contains 16 residues. The germline V and J ends were trimmed by 1 base and 7 bases, with 15 bases remaining between them. CDR1 and CDR2 (germline): SGHDT, YYEEEE. CDR3 in DNA: TGTGCCAGCAGCTTGAAGTCGCCCTCAGGGAATTCACCCCTCCACTTT. The encoded protein is CASSLKSPSGNSPLHF.

The chain is built from TRBV7-2 and TRBJ2-3; 7 nucleotides match TRBD2. J was trimmed by 5 bases and V by 1 base; bases with no gene match: 3. CDR1 is SGHTA and CDR2 is FQGNSA in the germline V gene. The CDR3 runs to 14 residues. The DNA for the CDR3 is TGTGCCAGCAGCTTAGGGGCGGGAGAAGATACGCAGTATTTT. It yields the protein CASSLGAGEDTQYF.

This clone came up a few times. The chain joins TRBV7-9 to TRBJ2-4; 7 bases match TRBD1. The ends lost 0 bases at V and 2 bases at J; junction bases unmatched: 10. Germline lookup yields CDR1 SEHNR and CDR2 FQNEAQ (reference sequence). The CDR3 spans 18 residues. The CDR3 DNA reads as TGTGCCAGCAGCTTAGCGCCGGGGCAGGGGGAAACCAAAAACATTCAGTACTTC. Translated: CASSLAPGQGETKNIQYF.

This chain links TRBV5-1 with TRBJ2-1, with TRBD2 matching over 8 bases. Per the germline V gene, CDR1 is SGHRS and CDR2 is YFSETQ. There are 16 residues in the CDR3. V lost 0 bases to trimming and J lost 7 bases; unmatched junction nucleotides: 9. CDR3 residues: CASSLAPAGAGNEQFF. CDR3 bases: TGCGCCAGCAGCTTGGCCCCAGCGGGAGCAGGGAATGAGCAGTTCTTC. The complete variable domain, with remaining parts taken from reference TRBV5-1 and TRBJ2-1, reads KAGVTQTPRYLIKTRGQQVTLSCSPISGHRSVSWYQQTPGQGLQFLFEYFSETQRNKGNFPGRFSGRQFSNSRSEMNVSTLELGDSALYLCASSLAPAGAGNEQFFGPGTRLTVL.

The gene calls are TRBV7-6 and TRBJ2-3, with 7 bases that match TRBD2. The CDR3 loop spans 16 amino acids. Germline CDR1 and CDR2: SGHVS and FNYEAQ. The junction had 10 bases not matched to a gene; V was cut back by 5 bases and J by 2 bases. CDR3 nucleotides: TGTGCCAGCAGCCCCCTAGCGGAGGGAATCACAGATACGCAGTATTTT. It is translated as CASSPLAEGITDTQYF. Drawing the rest from reference TRBV7-6 and TRBJ2-3, the complete variable domain is GAGVSQSPRYKVTKRGQDVALRCDPISGHVSLYWYRQALGQGPEFLTYFNYEAQQDKSGLPNDRFSAERPEGSISTLTIQRTEQRDSAMYRCASSPLAEGITDTQYFGPGTRLTVL.

This clone was counted a single time. The chain carries TRBV6-1 and TRBJ2-7; TRBD2 matches at 10 bases. The CDR3 runs 14 residues. Germline CDR1 MNHNS, CDR2 SASEGT. V lost 5 bases to trimming and J lost 2 bases; unmatched junction nucleotides: 3. CDR3 sequence reads: CASSPSGGTYEQYF. The CDR3 DNA follows: TGTGCCAGCAGTCCTAGCGGGGGAACCTACGAGCAGTACTTC.

The chain links TRBV28 to TRBJ1-1, with D hard to call. Looked up from germline, CDR1 is MDHEN and CDR2 is SYDVKM. Trimming removed 5 bases at V and 9 bases at J, with 13 bases between. The CDR3 runs 12 residues. CDR3 bases: TGTGCCAGCAGTGTCGTTGGGCAAAAAGCTTTCTTT. Encoded protein: CASSVVGQKAFF.

V usage is TRBV19 and J usage is TRBJ2-2; 10 bases line up with TRBD2. CDR3 length equals 17 residues. V lost 0 bases, J lost 8 bases, and 9 bases stayed unmatched. CDR1 is LNHDA, CDR2 SQIVND, per germline (reference sequence). The DNA for the CDR3 is TGTGCCAGTAGTATAGATCACGGGCTAGCGGGAGCTGGGGAGCTGTTTTTT. The encoded protein is CASSIDHGLAGAGELFF.